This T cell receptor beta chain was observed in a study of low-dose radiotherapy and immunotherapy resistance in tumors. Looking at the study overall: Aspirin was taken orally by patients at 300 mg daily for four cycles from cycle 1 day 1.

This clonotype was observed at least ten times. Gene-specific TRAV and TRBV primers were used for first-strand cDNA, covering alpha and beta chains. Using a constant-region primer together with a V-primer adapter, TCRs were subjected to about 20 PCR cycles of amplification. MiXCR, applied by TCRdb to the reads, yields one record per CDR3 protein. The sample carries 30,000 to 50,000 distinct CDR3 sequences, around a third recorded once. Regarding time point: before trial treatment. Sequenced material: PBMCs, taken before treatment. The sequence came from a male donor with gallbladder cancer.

As DNA, the CDR3 is TGTGCCTGGGGGGGTGGCAGCAATCAGCCCCAGCATTTT. This sequence encodes CAWGGGSNQPQHF. This chain uses TRBV30 with TRBJ1-5; perhaps TRBD1 as D (5 bases). Deletions cut 5 bases from V and 1 base from J, with 9 bases between. CDR3 length equals 13 residues. Germline values: CDR1 GTSNPN, CDR2 SVGIG (reference sequence). The full variable domain, rest sourced from reference TRBV30 and TRBJ1-5, is SQTIHQWPATLVQPVGSPLSLECTVEGTSNPNLYWYRQAAGRGLQLLFYSVGIGQISSEVPQNLSASRPQDRQFILSSKKLLLSDSGFYLCAWGGGSNQPQHFGDGTRLSIL.